A selection of T cell receptor beta chains follows, all from one sample in a study of blood T cell repertoires in COVID-19. Method: immunoSEQ multiplex PCR; TCRdb's copy keeps in-frame clones and lacks some. The data contain about 330,000 clones, 89% of them singletons. The sample taken for sequencing was peripheral blood. These receptor sequences come from a man between 18 and 29 years old who had recovered from COVID-19. The CDR3 runs from the conserved cysteine through the conserved F or W. The D gene is left open where the match is weak. Clone size is given for some rows only: seen once, a few or many times, or a class if the clone is expanded.

TGTGCCAGCAGTACCAGGGCCACCCCTCAGTACGAGCAGTACTTC | CASSTRATPQYEQYF | TRBJ2-7 | TRBV6-5 | 15 | NA | NA
TGTGCCACCAGCAGAGGACGGACAGGGATTTACACTGAAGCTTTCTTT | CATSRGRTGIYTEAFF | TRBJ1-1 | TRBV15 | 16 | NA | TRBD1
TGTGCCAGCAGTGAAAGGACTGCCTACAATGAGCAGTTCTTC | CASSERTAYNEQFF | TRBJ2-1 | TRBV2 | 14 | NA | NA
TGTGCCAGCAGTGATGGCAGGGATAAAGCTTTCTTT | CASSDGRDKAFF | TRBJ1-1 | TRBV25-1 | 12 | NA | NA
TGCGCCAGCAGCCGGCGGACGGGGTATAATTCACCCCTCCACTTT | CASSRRTGYNSPLHF | TRBJ1-6 | TRBV4-1 | 15 | few | NA
TGTGCCAGCAGCGCCCAGGGTATGGGGGAAAAACTGTTTTTT | CASSAQGMGEKLFF | TRBJ1-4 | TRBV5-6 | 14 | NA | NA
TGTGCCTGGACACAGGGGGATGGAAACACCATATATTTT | CAWTQGDGNTIYF | TRBJ1-3 | TRBV30 | 13 | once | TRBD1
TGTGCCAGCAGCCAATCGGGGACTAGCGGGGCCAATGAGCAGTTCTTC | CASSQSGTSGANEQFF | TRBJ2-1 | TRBV3-1/TRBV3-2 | 16 | NA | TRBD2
TGTGCCAGCAGCCCCAAATGGACAGGATCCACCGGGGAGCTGTTTTTT | CASSPKWTGSTGELFF | TRBJ2-2 | TRBV7-2 | 16 | NA | TRBD1
TGTGCCAGCAGCTTATTTCGACAGATGAACACTGAAGCTTTCTTT | CASSLFRQMNTEAFF | TRBJ1-1 | TRBV7-6 | 15 | NA | NA
TGTGCCAGCAGCTTGGGGCAGGGGTTCTACGAGCAGTACTTC | CASSLGQGFYEQYF | TRBJ2-7 | TRBV5-5 | 14 | NA | NA
TGTGCCAGCAGCTCTTCGGACAGGGTCGCCTACGAGCAGTACTTC | CASSSSDRVAYEQYF | TRBJ2-7 | TRBV5-4 | 15 | NA | TRBD1
TGTGCCAGCAGACCCACAGGAAGTAACTATGGCTACACCTTC | CASRPTGSNYGYTF | TRBJ1-2 | TRBV27 | 14 | NA | NA
TGTGCCACCAGCAGAACACTCAGGGATTCACCCCTCCACTTT | CATSRTLRDSPLHF | TRBJ1-6 | TRBV15 | 14 | NA | NA
TGTGCCAGCAGTGACCTATATAGCAATCAGCCCCAGCATTTT | CASSDLYSNQPQHF | TRBJ1-5 | TRBV2 | 14 | NA | NA
TGTGCCAGCAGCTTATCGGGGGGCGAAGCTTTCTTT | CASSLSGGEAFF | TRBJ1-1 | TRBV7-3 | 12 | NA | NA
TGTGCCAGCAGTTACATAGCGGGAGGACCCTACGAGCAGTACTTC | CASSYIAGGPYEQYF | TRBJ2-7 | TRBV27 | 15 | NA | TRBD2
TGTGCCAGCAGTGAACTGGTGAGCGGGAACACTGAAGCTTTCTTT | CASSELVSGNTEAFF | TRBJ1-1 | TRBV25-1 | 15 | NA | NA
TGTGCCAGCAGCTTTCCTTCCGAAAAACTGTTTTTT | CASSFPSEKLFF | TRBJ1-4 | TRBV14 | 12 | NA | NA